The 25 T cell receptor beta chains below were found in one sample sequenced in a study of CD8+ T cells in alopecia areata. RNA extraction and reverse transcription yielded cDNA as sequencing template. The protocol was immunoSEQ multiplex PCR, while the TCRdb copy is restricted to in-frame clones and leaves out a portion. This repertoire shows more than 150,000 clones, approximately 53% found once; its top ten account for approximately 19%. This specimen was CD8+ T cells sorted from blood, taken at week 0. The origin of the receptors is a human donor with alopecia areata.

In its sample, this clone was seen many times. V and J are TRBV2 and TRBJ2-2, with TRBD1 identical over 7 bases. The germline V gene has CDR1 SNHLY and CDR2 FYNNEI. The CDR3 spans 14 residues. V trimming: 9 bases; J trimming: 1 base; junction bases outside the gene matches: 5. For the CDR3, the DNA is TGTGCCAGGAAGACAGGGCAGAACACCGGGGAGCTGTTTTTT. The encoded protein is CARKTGQNTGELFF. The variable domain in full, completed from reference TRBV2 and TRBJ2-2, reads EPEVTQTPSHQVTQMGQEVILRCVPISNHLYFYWYRQILGQKVEFLVSFYNNEISEKSEIFDDQFSVERPDGSNFTLKIRSTKLEDSAMYFCARKTGQNTGELFFGEGSRLTVL.

Only one count was recorded for this clone. This chain links TRBV29-1 with TRBJ1-1; 8 positions agree with TRBD1. The CDR3 loop spans 15 amino acids. Germline CDR1 SQVTM, CDR2 ANQGSEA. J was trimmed by 3 bases and V by 0 bases; bases with no gene match: 6. DNA for the CDR3: TGCAGCGTTGAAGATCTGGACAGGGTGGACACTGAAGCTTTCTTT. As protein: CSVEDLDRVDTEAFF.

The chain employs TRBV4-1 and TRBJ2-7, with D perhaps matching TRBD2 (5 bases). This CDR3 comprises 15 residues. Germline loops: CDR1 MGHRA, CDR2 YSYEKL. The V and J ends lost 0 bases and 0 bases respectively, with 9 bases between them. As DNA, the CDR3 is TGCGCCAGCAGCCAAGATGGAGGCAGCTCCTACGAGCAGTACTTC. This codes for CASSQDGGSSYEQYF.

The V and J genes are TRBV9 and TRBJ1-2; D remains unclear. Trimming shortened V by 0 bases and J by 6 bases, and 9 bases separated the two germline ends. The CDR3 spans 13 residues. Per germline, CDR1 SGDLS and CDR2 YYNGEE. The CDR3 bases are TGTGCCAGCAGCGTAGAGTGGGGAAATGGCTACACCTTC. Translated: CASSVEWGNGYTF.

The chain links TRBV9 to TRBJ2-5; tentative D call: TRBD1 (6 bases). Trimming stripped 3 bases from V and 5 bases from J, with 11 bases between. Germline V gene lookup returns CDR1 SGDLS and CDR2 YYNGEE. CDR3 length: 13 amino acids. The CDR3 sequence is CASSEGHWETQYF. The DNA of the CDR3 is TGTGCCAGCAGCGAGGGACACTGGGAGACCCAGTACTTC.

This clone was detected only a few times. The V gene is TRBV27, the J gene TRBJ1-5; 7 bases align to TRBD1. Germline CDR1 is MNHEY and CDR2 is SMNVEV (reference sequence). With V trimmed by 2 bases and J by 4 bases, 8 bases remained unmatched. CDR3 length equals 16 residues. The CDR3 sequence: CASSLKGANSNQPQHF. The CDR3 nucleotides read TGTGCCAGCAGTTTAAAGGGGGCGAATTCTAATCAGCCCCAGCATTTT.

This clone was detected only a few times. V usage is TRBV11-2 and J usage is TRBJ1-1; D remains ambiguous. Germline CDR1 SGHAT, CDR2 FQNNGV. The CDR3 length is 12 residues. V lost 5 bases and J lost 4, with 8 bases in between. The CDR3 is CASSPGVTEAFF. In DNA form, the CDR3 reads TGTGCCAGCAGCCCCGGGGTCACTGAAGCTTTCTTT.

The rearrangement uses TRBV11-2 and TRBJ2-7; a weak D match, TRBD2 (5 bases). V shed 5 bases and J shed 3 bases, with 11 bases lying between them. Looked up from germline, CDR1 is SGHAT and CDR2 is FQNNGV. The CDR3 contains 13 residues. As DNA, the CDR3 is TGTGCCAGCAGCAAGGACTCCGACTACGAGCAGTACTTC. Translating it yields CASSKDSDYEQYF.

This clone showed up just once. The chain uses TRBV13 and TRBJ2-1; 8 bases match TRBD2. The germline CDR1 and CDR2 sequences are PRHDT and FYEKMQ (reference sequence). The CDR3 totals 15 residues. V was pared by 5 bases and J by 10 bases, with 13 bases of the junction left unmatched. The CDR3 protein is CASSPGPGLALEQFF. The DNA of the CDR3 is TGTGCCAGCAGCCCCGGTCCCGGACTAGCACTAGAGCAGTTCTTC.

There are a few counts of this clone. The chain joins TRBV29-1 to TRBJ1-2, with a possible D match to TRBD1 (5 bases). CDR3 size: 15 residues. The germline V gene encodes CDR1 SQVTM and CDR2 ANQGSEA. V was cut by 1 base and J by 7 bases, with 19 bases left in between. CDR3 DNA: TGCAGCGTTGAAGGTGGAGGGGCCTCCAAACCTGGCTACACCTTC. Translated: CSVEGGGASKPGYTF.

The chain recombines TRBV4-3 with TRBJ2-7; 10 bases map to TRBD1. Trimming removed 4 bases from V and 3 bases from J; junction bases left unmatched: 3. The CDR3 contains 14 residues. CDR1 is LGHNA and CDR2 is YSLEER in the germline V gene. The CDR3 sequence is CASSPGQGNYEQYF. For the CDR3, the DNA is TGCGCCAGCAGCCCGGGACAGGGGAACTACGAGCAGTACTTC.

This clone was seen only a few times. This chain uses TRBV7-8 with TRBJ1-5; 9 bases match TRBD1. The CDR3 has 18 amino acids. The V gene end was trimmed by 5 bases and the J gene end by 1 base; junction bases not matched to a gene: 12. Per the germline V gene, CDR1 is SGHVS and CDR2 is FQNEAQ. CDR3 nucleotide sequence: TGTGCCAGCAGCCCAGCGGTGACAGGGGGAAACAGCAATCAGCCCCAGCATTTT. Amino acids: CASSPAVTGGNSNQPQHF.

In this sample, this clone turned up a few times. The chain links TRBV4-3 to TRBJ2-1, with 9 bases identical to TRBD1. This CDR3 spans 15 amino acids. The germline V gene encodes CDR1 LGHNA and CDR2 YSLEER. Unmatched junction bases numbered 5, after V lost 4 bases and J lost 4 bases. This chain's CDR3 is CASSPGQGIYNEQFF. CDR3 coding DNA: TGCGCCAGCAGCCCCGGACAGGGGATATACAATGAGCAGTTCTTC.

The CDR3 spells CASSDSISSGGFDEQYF. In DNA form, the CDR3 reads TGTGCCAGCAGCGACAGTATATCTAGCGGGGGGTTCGACGAGCAGTACTTC. The rearrangement joins TRBV9 to TRBJ2-7, with 11 bases matching TRBD2. The V segment lost 3 bases and the J segment 5 bases; nucleotides outside the gene matches: 13. This CDR3 is built from 17 residues. Germline V gives CDR1 SGDLS, CDR2 YYNGEE.

J is TRBJ2-7 and V is TRBV5-6; D possibly corresponds to TRBD2 (5 bases). The germline V gene encodes CDR1 SGHDT and CDR2 YYEEEE. The CDR3 contains 13 residues. Trimming took off 1 base at V and 6 bases at J, with 11 bases between the two ends. The CDR3 DNA reads as TGTGCCAGCAGCTTGTCGGAAGGACTCGAGCAGTACTTC. It is translated as CASSLSEGLEQYF. The whole variable domain, filled in from reference TRBV5-6 and TRBJ2-7, reads DAGVTQSPTHLIKTRGQQVTLRCSPKSGHDTVSWYQQALGQGPQFIFQYYEEEERQRGNFPDRFSGHQFPNYSSELNVNALLLGDSALYLCASSLSEGLEQYFGPGTRLTVT.

The chain joins TRBV7-6 to TRBJ1-5; D uncertain. The ends were cut back, 2 bases at V and 3 bases at J, with 8 bases in the middle. This CDR3 contains 14 residues. CDR1 is SGHVS, CDR2 FNYEAQ, per germline. CDR3 bases: TGTGCCAGCAGCTTAACCCCAGACAATCAGCCCCAGCATTTT. The encoded protein is CASSLTPDNQPQHF.

This clone was observed a few times. Other DNA sequences from this sample encode an identical CDR3 as well. The chain employs TRBV29-1 and TRBJ2-1, with no clear D. CDR1 and CDR2 from the germline V gene are SQVTM and ANQGSEA. V was trimmed by 4 bases and J by 6 bases, leaving 4 bases between them. CDR3 length: 10 residues. The DNA of the CDR3 is TGCAGCGTTGCTGGCAATGAGCAGTTCTTC. Translated, it gives CSVAGNEQFF.

This sequence joins TRBV11-2 and TRBJ1-6; 7 bases fit TRBD1. Germline CDR1 and CDR2: SGHAT and FQNNGV. With 5 bases clipped from V and 10 bases from J, the junction kept 8 bases outside the gene matches. The CDR3 contains 14 residues. CDR3 nucleotide sequence: TGTGCCAGCAGCCAAAGACAGGGAGGCTCACCCCTCCACTTT. This codes for CASSQRQGGSPLHF.

J is TRBJ2-2 and V is TRBV19, with TRBD2 as a possible D gene (5 bases). V was shortened by 6 bases and J by 4 bases, with 9 bases between the two germline ends. The length of the CDR3 is 13 residues. The V gene's germline CDR1 is LNHDA and CDR2 SQIVND (reference sequence). The CDR3 sequence is CASRARGTGELFF. The CDR3 DNA reads TGTGCCAGTAGAGCCCGGGGCACCGGGGAGCTGTTTTTT.

In this sample, this clone turned up a few times. This chain joins TRBV5-6 and TRBJ2-2; D is unresolved. Germline CDR1 and CDR2: SGHDT and YYEEEE. This CDR3 is built from 14 residues. V was shortened by 2 bases and J by 6 bases, with 11 bases between the two germline ends. The CDR3 bases are TGTGCCAGCAGCTTCGCTGGGGAACCCGGGGAGCTGTTTTTT. Encoded protein: CASSFAGEPGELFF.

In this sample, this clone turned up a few times. This chain connects TRBV13 to TRBJ2-5; possibly TRBD1 for D (6 bases). Germline values: CDR1 PRHDT, CDR2 FYEKMQ (reference sequence). The V gene lost 10 bases and the J gene lost 4 bases, with 10 bases spanning the gap. The CDR3 consists of 11 residues. For the CDR3, the DNA is TGTGCCACGGTCAGGGGAGAGACCCAGTACTTC. Residues: CATVRGETQYF. Combining the CDR3 with reference TRBV13 and TRBJ2-5 gives the whole variable domain AAGVIQSPRHLIKEKRETATLKCYPIPRHDTVYWYQQGPGQDPQFLISFYEKMQSDKGSIPDRFSAQQFSDYHSELNMSSLELGDSALYFCATVRGETQYFGPGTRLLVL.

The chain recombines TRBV7-9 with TRBJ1-2; D possibly corresponds to TRBD1 (5 bases). V dropped 2 bases and J dropped 0 bases, with 13 bases sitting between them. CDR3 size: 16 residues. CDR1 and CDR2 from the germline V gene are SEHNR and FQNEAQ (reference sequence). This chain's CDR3 is CASSLSSRQPNYGYTF. CDR3 nucleotides: TGTGCCAGCAGCTTAAGTAGCCGACAGCCTAACTATGGCTACACCTTC.

This clone showed up just a few times. The chain couples TRBV4-1 to TRBJ1-6; D not certain. Trimming pared 0 bases from V and 7 bases from J, leaving 10 bases between. CDR3 length: 15 residues. CDR1 is MGHRA and CDR2 is YSYEKL in the germline V gene. CDR3 region: CASSQDNRENSPLHF. The CDR3 bases are TGCGCCAGCAGCCAAGATAACAGAGAAAATTCACCCCTCCACTTT.

V and J are TRBV4-3 and TRBJ2-5, with a weak D call TRBD2 (5 bases). Trimming took 4 bases from V and 3 from J, leaving 9 bases between them. Germline assignment: CDR1 LGHNA and CDR2 YSLEER. The CDR3 spans 13 residues. CDR3 in amino acids: CASSLDGEETQYF. Written as DNA, the CDR3 is TGCGCCAGCAGCCTCGACGGGGAAGAGACCCAGTACTTC.

This clone was detected only a few times. The CDR3 here is CSAIDLYEQYF. In DNA, the CDR3 is TGCAGTGCTATCGATCTTTACGAGCAGTACTTC. V is TRBV20-1 and J is TRBJ2-7; D call uncertain. The CDR3 spans 11 residues. The V gene lost 4 bases and the J gene lost 4 bases, with 8 bases spanning the gap. CDR1 is DFQATT and CDR2 is SNEGSKA in the germline V gene (reference sequence).